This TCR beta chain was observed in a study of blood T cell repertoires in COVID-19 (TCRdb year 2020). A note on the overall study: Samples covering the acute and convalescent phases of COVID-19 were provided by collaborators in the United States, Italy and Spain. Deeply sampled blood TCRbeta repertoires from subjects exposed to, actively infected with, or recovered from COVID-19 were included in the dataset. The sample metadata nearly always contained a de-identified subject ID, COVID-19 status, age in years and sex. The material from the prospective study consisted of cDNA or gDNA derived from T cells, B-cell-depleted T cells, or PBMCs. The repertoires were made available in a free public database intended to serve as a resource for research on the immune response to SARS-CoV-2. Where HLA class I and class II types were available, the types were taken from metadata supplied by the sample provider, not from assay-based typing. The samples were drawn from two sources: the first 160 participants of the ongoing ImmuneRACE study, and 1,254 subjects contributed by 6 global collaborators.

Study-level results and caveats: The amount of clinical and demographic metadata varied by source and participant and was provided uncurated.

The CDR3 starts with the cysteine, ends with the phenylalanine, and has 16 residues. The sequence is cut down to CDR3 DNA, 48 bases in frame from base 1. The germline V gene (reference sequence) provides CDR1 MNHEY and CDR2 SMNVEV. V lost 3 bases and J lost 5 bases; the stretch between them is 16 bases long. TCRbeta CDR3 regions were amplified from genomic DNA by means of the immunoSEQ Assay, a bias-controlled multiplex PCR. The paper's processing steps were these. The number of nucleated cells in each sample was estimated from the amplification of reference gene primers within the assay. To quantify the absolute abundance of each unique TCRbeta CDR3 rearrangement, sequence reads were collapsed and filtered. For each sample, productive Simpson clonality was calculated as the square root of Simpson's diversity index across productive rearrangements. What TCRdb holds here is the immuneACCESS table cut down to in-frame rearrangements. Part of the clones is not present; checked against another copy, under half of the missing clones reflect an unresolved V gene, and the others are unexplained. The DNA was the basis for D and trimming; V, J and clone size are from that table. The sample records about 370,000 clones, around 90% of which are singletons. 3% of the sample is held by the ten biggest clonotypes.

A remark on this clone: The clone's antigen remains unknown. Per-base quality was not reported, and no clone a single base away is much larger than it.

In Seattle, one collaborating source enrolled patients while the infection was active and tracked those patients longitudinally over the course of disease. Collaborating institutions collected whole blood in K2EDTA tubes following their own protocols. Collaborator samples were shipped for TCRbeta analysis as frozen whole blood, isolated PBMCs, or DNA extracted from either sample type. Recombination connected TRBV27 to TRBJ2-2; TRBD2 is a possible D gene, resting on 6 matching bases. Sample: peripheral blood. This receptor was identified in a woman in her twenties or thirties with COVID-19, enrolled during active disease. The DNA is TGTGCCAGCAGTTTTTGGACTAACCTCGGAACCGGGGAGCTGTTTTTT. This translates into CASSFWTNLGTGELFF.